The source of this T cell receptor (beta chain) is a study of regulatory T cells in long-lasting Graves disease. Overall study results and limits: Those with persistent Graves' had less TCR diversity than newly diagnosed patients.

The time point is: persistent/refractory GD, antithyroid drugs over 5 years with positive TRAb. From PBMCs, RNA was extracted and then used to make the TCR library. By American Thyroid Association guidelines, Graves' disease was diagnosed in the cohort. In its sample, this clonotype was seen once. Its antigen is unidentified. The length of the CDR3 is 15 residues. V shed 5 bases and J shed 3 bases, with 17 bases lying between them. Germline values: CDR1 SGHAT, CDR2 FQNNGV. Arm-PCR of CDR3 regions with iRepertoire HTBI primers generated TCR beta libraries. TCRdb ran MiXCR on the multiplex PCR reads and lists one entry per CDR3 protein. This table holds approximately 690,000 distinct CDR3 sequences, around 30% found once.

The sample consisted of peripheral blood mononuclear cells (PBMCs), taken when the disease was refractory, from a patient treated with antithyroid drugs. The rearrangement joins TRBV11-2 to TRBJ2-7; D may be TRBD2 (6 bases). The receptor comes from a female donor with Graves disease. The CDR3 DNA reads TGTGCCAGCAGCCAACCCGTGCGGGGCCACTACGAGCAGTACTTC. The encoded protein is CASSQPVRGHYEQYF. The whole variable domain, remainder taken from reference TRBV11-2 and TRBJ2-7, is EAGVAQSPRYKIIEKRQSVAFWCNPISGHATLYWYQQILGQGPKLLIQFQNNGVVDDSQLPKDRFSAERLKGVDSTLKIQPAKLEDSAVYLCASSQPVRGHYEQYFGPGTRLTVT.